This TCR beta chain came from a study of T cell clusters in autoimmune cytopenias. The CDR3 has 16 residues. Germline V gives CDR1 MNHEY, CDR2 SMNVEV (reference sequence). About 37,500 genome equivalents of blood DNA were amplified for TRB. A word on this clonotype: Its cognate antigen is unknown.

Study-wide results and limits: No cluster-lack signature appeared between secondary cytopenia and chronic lymphocytic leukemia patients, apparently due to lymphoma masking.

TRB rearrangements were amplified by touch-down multiplex PCR with mixed TRB-A/B primers. TCRdb reprocessed the multiplex PCR reads and reports one entry per CDR3 protein, with no DNA. The sample totals some 6,800 distinct CDR3 sequences; its top ten clones hold roughly 24%. Sequenced input: peripheral blood. The clonotype comes from a human donor with an autoimmune cytopenia or autoimmune hepatitis (not recorded which). The V call is TRBV27, the J call TRBJ2-2; with no DNA, the TCRdb D assignment of TRBD2 cannot be verified. CDR3 amino acids: CANLNREGARGGELFF.